This T cell receptor beta chain was captured by sequencing in a study of blood T cell repertoires in COVID-19 (dated by TCRdb to the early 2020s). Regarding the study in general: Samples from collaborators originated in the United States, Italy and Spain and spanned both the acute and convalescent phases of COVID-19. The material from the prospective study consisted of cDNA or gDNA derived from T cells, B-cell-depleted T cells, or PBMCs. The dataset comprised deeply sampled blood TCRbeta repertoires from subjects exposed to, actively infected with, or recovered from COVID-19. The repertoires were released in a freely available public database meant as a resource for research on the immune response to SARS-CoV-2. Samples came from the ongoing ImmuneRACE study (first 160 participants) plus 1,254 subjects from 6 global collaborators. A de-identified subject ID, COVID-19 status, age in years and sex were almost always included in the sample metadata. Where available, HLA class I and class II types were taken from metadata supplied by the sample provider and were not determined by assay-based typing.

TCRbeta CDR3 regions were amplified from genomic DNA by means of the immunoSEQ Assay, a bias-controlled multiplex PCR. The authors' pipeline ran thus. Within the assay, amplification of reference gene primers was used to estimate how many nucleated cells each sample contained. Sequence reads were collapsed and filtered to measure the absolute abundance of every unique TCRbeta CDR3 rearrangement. Productive Simpson clonality was computed per sample as the square root of Simpson's diversity index over productive rearrangements. TCRdb carries this immuneACCESS record with in-frame sequences only. Its versions omit some clonotypes, under half of them owing to an unresolved V gene in the studies checked, with the rest unexplained. The V and J calls and clone size come from that table; D and trimming were worked out from the DNA. Across this sample there are 150,000 to 200,000 clones, with around four fifths seen only once. The ten largest account for less than 20% of the sample.

Overall results and qualifications from the work: Clinical and demographic metadata were provided uncurated, with the amount varying by source and participant.

A second Seattle source provided samples from volunteer blood donors who had recovered from COVID-19. The collaborating institutions used their own protocols to collect whole blood in K2EDTA tubes. For TCRbeta analysis, collaborators shipped samples in one of three forms: frozen whole blood, isolated PBMCs, or DNA extracted from either of those sample types. Comment on this clone: The target of this receptor is not known. No much larger clonotype is one base removed from it; base qualities were not supplied.

CDR1 MGHRA and CDR2 YSYEKL are derived from the germline V gene. V loses 0 bases, J loses 0 bases, and the germline ends lie 6 bases apart. From the cysteine up to the phenylalanine, the CDR3 has a length of 15 residues. Solely the CDR3 DNA is kept, with 45 bases framed from the first base. Rearrangement joined TRBV4-1 to TRBJ1-3; the D segment cannot be called with confidence. The TCR originated in an older woman who had recovered from COVID-19. Sequenced input: peripheral blood. The base sequence is TGCGCCAGCAGCCAAGATGGGCTCTCTGGAAACACCATATATTTT. It codes for CASSQDGLSGNTIYF.